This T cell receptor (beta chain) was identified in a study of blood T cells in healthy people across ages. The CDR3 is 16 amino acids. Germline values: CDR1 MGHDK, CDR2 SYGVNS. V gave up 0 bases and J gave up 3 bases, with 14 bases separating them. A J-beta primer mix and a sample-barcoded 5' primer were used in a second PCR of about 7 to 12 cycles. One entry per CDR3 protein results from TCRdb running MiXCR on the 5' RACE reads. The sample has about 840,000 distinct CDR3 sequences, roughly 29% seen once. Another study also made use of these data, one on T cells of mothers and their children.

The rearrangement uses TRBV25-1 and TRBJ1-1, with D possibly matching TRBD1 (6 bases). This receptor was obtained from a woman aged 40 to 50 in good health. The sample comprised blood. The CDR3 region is CASSEYRGGGDTEAFF. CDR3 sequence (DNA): TGTGCCAGCAGTGAATATAGGGGGGGAGGGGACACTGAAGCTTTCTTT. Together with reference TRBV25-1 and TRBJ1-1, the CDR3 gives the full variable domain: EADIYQTPRYLVIGTGKKITLECSQTMGHDKMYWYQQDPGMELHLIHYSYGVNSTEKGDLSSESTVSRIRTEHFPLTLESARPSHTSQYLCASSEYRGGGDTEAFFGQGTRLTVV.